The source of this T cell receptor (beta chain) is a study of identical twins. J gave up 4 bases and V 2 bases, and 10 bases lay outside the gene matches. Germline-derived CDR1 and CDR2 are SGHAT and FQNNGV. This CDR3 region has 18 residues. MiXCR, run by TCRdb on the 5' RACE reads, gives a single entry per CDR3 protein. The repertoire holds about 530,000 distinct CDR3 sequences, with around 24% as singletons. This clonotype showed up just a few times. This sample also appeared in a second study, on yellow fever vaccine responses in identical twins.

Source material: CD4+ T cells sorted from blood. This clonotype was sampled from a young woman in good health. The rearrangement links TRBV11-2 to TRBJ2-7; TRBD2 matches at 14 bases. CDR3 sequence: CASSLRRLAGGPGYEQYF. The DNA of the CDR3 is TGTGCCAGCAGCTTACGTCGACTAGCGGGAGGGCCAGGGTACGAGCAGTACTTC.